These 25 T cell receptor beta chains share one sample of origin, sequenced in a study of blood T cell repertoires in COVID-19. TCRdb's copy holds only in-frame clones and misses some; the assay was immunoSEQ multiplex PCR. The repertoire consists of some 300,000 clones, with 88% occurring once and the leading ten covering 2% to 2.5%. The sequenced material came from PBMCs or T cells enriched from blood (not recorded which). The receptors derive from a woman aged 55-70 years in a cohort exposed to, infected with or recovered from COVID-19 (not recorded which).

The rearrangement uses TRBV11-2 and TRBJ2-1; 12 positions agree with TRBD2. V was clipped by 4 bases and J by 7 bases; unmatched bases: 11. Germline-derived CDR1 and CDR2 are SGHAT and FQNNGV. The CDR3 contains 17 residues. The CDR3 here is CASSWVKTSGRFNEQFF. The DNA for the CDR3 is TGTGCCAGCAGCTGGGTCAAGACTAGCGGGAGATTTAATGAGCAGTTCTTC.

The V call is TRBV11-2, the J call TRBJ1-1, with 8 bases lining up with TRBD1. The CDR3 runs to 15 residues. The junction had 3 bases not matched to a gene; V was cut back by 2 bases and J by 1 base. Per germline, CDR1 SGHAT and CDR2 FQNNGV. The CDR3 loop is CASSLRTGWNTEAFF. As DNA, the CDR3 is TGTGCCAGCAGCTTAAGGACAGGGTGGAACACTGAAGCTTTCTTT. The variable domain in full, with the rest retrieved from reference TRBV11-2 and TRBJ1-1, is EAGVAQSPRYKIIEKRQSVAFWCNPISGHATLYWYQQILGQGPKLLIQFQNNGVVDDSQLPKDRFSAERLKGVDSTLKIQPAKLEDSAVYLCASSLRTGWNTEAFFGQGTRLTVV.

J is TRBJ2-1 and V is TRBV9; TRBD2 agrees at 8 bases. Germline lookup yields CDR1 SGDLS and CDR2 YYNGEE. The ends lost 3 bases at V and 8 bases at J; junction bases unmatched: 13. The CDR3 is 16 amino acids. DNA for the CDR3: TGTGCCAGCAGCGAGCGAGCGGGAGTTAAAGTTTATGAGCAGTTCTTC. Translation gives CASSERAGVKVYEQFF.

This clone was seen a single time. The chain uses TRBV5-6 and TRBJ2-5; 11 nucleotides match TRBD2. Per germline, CDR1 SGHDT and CDR2 YYEEEE. J was trimmed by 4 bases and V by 4 bases; bases with no gene match: 3. CDR3 length: 14 residues. CDR3 sequence (DNA): TGTGCCAGCAGCCAAGGACTAGCGGGAGAGACCCAGTACTTC. It yields the protein CASSQGLAGETQYF.

V usage is TRBV19 and J usage is TRBJ2-7; 8 nucleotides line up with TRBD1. This CDR3 has 13 residues. Trimming cost V 4 bases and J 3 bases; bases outside gene matches: 2. Germline CDR1 reads LNHDA; CDR2 reads SQIVND (reference sequence). CDR3 loop: CASSTGQGYEQYF. CDR3 coding DNA: TGTGCCAGTAGTACCGGACAGGGCTACGAGCAGTACTTC.

The DNA of the CDR3 is TGTGCCAGCAGCTTACGGGGGGGACAGGGGGCATCCTACGAGCAGTACTTC. Its protein product is CASSLRGGQGASYEQYF. The genes are TRBV7-2 and TRBJ2-7; 12 bases are shared with TRBD1. The CDR3 sequence is 17 residues long. Germline V lookup: CDR1 SGHTA, CDR2 FQGNSA. With V trimmed by 2 bases and J by 1 base, 6 bases remained unmatched. The full variable domain, completed using reference TRBV7-2 and TRBJ2-7, is GAGVSQSPSNKVTEKGKDVELRCDPISGHTALYWYRQSLGQGLEFLIYFQGNSAPDKSGLPSDRFSAERTGGSVSTLTIQRTQQEDSAVYLCASSLRGGQGASYEQYFGPGTRLTVT.

This chain links TRBV25-1 with TRBJ2-5; TRBD1 is a possible D gene (6 bases). Germline V gene data show CDR1 as MGHDK and CDR2 as SYGVNS. The CDR3 consists of 17 residues. V was shortened by 4 bases and J by 5 bases, with 23 bases between the two germline ends. CDR3 sequence reads: CASSVGDGTFNGETQYF. In nucleotides, the CDR3 is TGTGCCAGCAGTGTAGGAGATGGGACATTCAACGGGGAGACCCAGTACTTC.

This chain links TRBV7-2 with TRBJ2-4; TRBD1 might be the D (5 bases). The CDR3 contains 15 residues. V was clipped by 6 bases and J by 2 bases, with 14 bases between them. Germline loops: CDR1 SGHTA, CDR2 FQGNSA. CDR3 sequence (DNA): TGTGCCAGCAGTCGGGTTCAGGGTTCCAAAAACATTCAGTACTTC. It encodes CASSRVQGSKNIQYF.

This chain connects TRBV3-1 (or the pseudogene TRBV3-2) to TRBJ1-1; D perhaps matches TRBD1 (5 bases). The CDR3 spans 14 residues. Trimming stripped 4 bases from V and 11 bases from J, with 20 bases between. Germline values: CDR1 LGHDT, CDR2 YNNKEL (reference sequence). The CDR3 spells CASSPPGLPSAAFF. The CDR3 DNA reads as TGTGCCAGCAGCCCGCCGGGACTGCCCTCGGCGGCTTTCTTT.

The gene calls are TRBV19 and TRBJ1-5; 10 positions match TRBD1. J lost 6 bases, V lost 10 bases, and 15 bases had no gene match. The CDR3 is made up of 16 amino acids. Germline assignment: CDR1 LNHDA and CDR2 SQIVND (reference sequence). The CDR3 region is CATKTLGTGVGQPQHF. DNA for the CDR3: TGTGCCACCAAAACGTTGGGGACAGGGGTAGGTCAGCCCCAGCATTTT.

J is TRBJ2-7 and V is TRBV6-5, with 12 bases lining up with TRBD1. Germline V lookup: CDR1 MNHEY, CDR2 SVGAGI. This CDR3 region has 14 residues. Trimming cost V 6 bases and J 7 bases; bases outside gene matches: 7. CDR3 DNA: TGTGCCAGCAGCACCAGGGACAGGGGGCTGGAGCAGTACTTC. Amino acid sequence: CASSTRDRGLEQYF.

This chain joins TRBV28 and TRBJ2-1, with 13 bases fitting TRBD2. V shed 4 bases and J 2 bases; nucleotides not matched to a gene: 2. The CDR3 is 16 residues long. Germline loops: CDR1 MDHEN, CDR2 SYDVKM. In DNA, the CDR3 is TGTGCCAGCAGTTCGGGGACTAGCGGGGCCTACAATGAGCAGTTCTTC. Its translation: CASSSGTSGAYNEQFF.

This chain connects TRBV13 to TRBJ2-5; the match to TRBD2 covers 13 bases. The CDR3 sequence is 17 residues long. Germline V gives CDR1 PRHDT, CDR2 FYEKMQ (reference sequence). Unmatched junction bases numbered 10, after V lost 5 bases and J lost 4 bases. CDR3 bases: TGTGCCAGCAGCCCGGGACTAGCGGGAAAAGGGTCAGAGACCCAGTACTTC. Translating gives CASSPGLAGKGSETQYF.

The rearrangement links TRBV5-6 to TRBJ2-1; TRBD1 might be the D (5 bases). CDR1 and CDR2 (germline): SGHDT, YYEEEE. Trimming pared 0 bases from V and 5 bases from J, leaving 9 bases between. The CDR3 consists of 14 residues. DNA for the CDR3: TGTGCCAGCAGCTTGGTTCCCAGGGACAATGAGCAGTTCTTC. This translates into CASSLVPRDNEQFF.

CDR3 protein: CASSPRGRDGYEQYF. The CDR3 region has the DNA TGTGCCAGCAGCCCCCGTGGGCGGGACGGCTACGAGCAGTACTTC. The V and J genes are TRBV7-9 and TRBJ2-7; weak D call: TRBD2 (6 bases). V lost 5 bases and J 3 bases, leaving 17 bases between the germline ends. Germline-derived CDR1 and CDR2 are SEHNR and FQNEAQ (reference sequence). CDR3 length: 15 amino acids. The whole variable domain, filled in from reference TRBV7-9 and TRBJ2-7, reads DTGVSQNPRHKITKRGQNVTFRCDPISEHNRLYWYRQTLGQGPEFLTYFQNEAQLEKSRLLSDRFSAERPKGSFSTLEIQRTEQGDSAMYLCASSPRGRDGYEQYFGPGTRLTVT.

The chain is built from TRBV12-3 or TRBV12-4 and TRBJ1-6, with a tentative D call TRBD1 (6 bases). CDR3 length equals 13 residues. Trimming removed 4 bases at V and 11 bases at J, with 12 bases between. The CDR3 DNA reads TGTGCCAGCAGTTACGGGGGGCAGACACCCCTCCACTTT. Protein product: CASSYGGQTPLHF.

This clone was detected a few times. The DNA of the CDR3 is TGTGCCAGCAGCCAAGATAACAGGGCGGACTCTCCGGCTTTCTTT. It specifies CASSQDNRADSPAFF. V and J are TRBV4-2 and TRBJ1-1, with D possibly being TRBD1 (6 bases). V was trimmed by 0 bases and J by 11 bases, leaving 19 bases between them. This CDR3 contains 15 residues. CDR1 and CDR2 from the germline V gene are LGHNA and YNFKEQ.

This chain connects TRBV5-1 to TRBJ2-7; TRBD2 matches 11 bases. The CDR3 runs 18 residues. J was trimmed by 1 base and V by 4 bases; bases with no gene match: 13. CDR1 and CDR2 (germline): SGHRS, YFSETQ. CDR3 region: CASSQASGTSGNSYEQYF. The CDR3 DNA reads TGCGCCAGCAGCCAGGCATCCGGGACTAGCGGAAATTCCTACGAGCAGTACTTC.

The gene calls are TRBV5-4 and TRBJ2-1; 12 nucleotides line up with TRBD2. Looked up from germline, CDR1 is SGHNT and CDR2 is YYREEE (reference sequence). CDR3 length equals 16 residues. Trimming cost V 4 bases and J 7 bases; bases outside gene matches: 9. CDR3 DNA sequence: TGTGCCAGCAGCCCTCGACTAGCGGGAGATAAAAATGAGCAGTTCTTC. It yields the protein CASSPRLAGDKNEQFF.

The chain joins TRBV6-2 or TRBV6-3 to TRBJ2-3; tentatively, D is TRBD2 (5 bases). V gave up 2 bases and J gave up 2 bases, with 8 bases separating them. The CDR3 has 14 residues. CDR1 is MNHEY, CDR2 SVGEGT, per germline. The CDR3 sequence is CASSYPDYTDTQYF. CDR3 DNA sequence: TGTGCCAGCAGTTACCCCGACTACACAGATACGCAGTATTTT.

The chain joins TRBV14 to TRBJ2-7; TRBD2 is a possible D gene (6 bases). CDR1 and CDR2 (germline): SGHDN, FVKESK. The V gene lost 1 base and the J gene lost 6 bases, with 10 bases spanning the gap. This CDR3 contains 13 residues. This CDR3 reads CASSQAGAFEQYF. The CDR3, as DNA: TGTGCCAGCAGCCAAGCGGGAGCCTTCGAGCAGTACTTC.

The chain recombines TRBV7-6 with TRBJ1-5, with D hard to call. Trimming took off 5 bases at V and 5 bases at J, with 10 bases between the two ends. This CDR3 has 13 residues. Germline V gene lookup returns CDR1 SGHVS and CDR2 FNYEAQ. In nucleotides, the CDR3 is TGTGCCAGCAGCCGCCGTCGAGATCAGCCCCAGCATTTT. It specifies CASSRRRDQPQHF. The variable domain in full, with the rest retrieved from reference TRBV7-6 and TRBJ1-5, is GAGVSQSPRYKVTKRGQDVALRCDPISGHVSLYWYRQALGQGPEFLTYFNYEAQQDKSGLPNDRFSAERPEGSISTLTIQRTEQRDSAMYRCASSRRRDQPQHFGDGTRLSIL.

The V gene is TRBV28, the J gene TRBJ2-7; 8 positions agree with TRBD2. The CDR3 has 15 amino acids. With V trimmed by 1 base and J by 3 bases, 5 bases remained unmatched. Germline assignment: CDR1 MDHEN and CDR2 SYDVKM. The CDR3 here is CASSLSTGTSYEQYF. The CDR3 DNA reads as TGTGCCAGCAGTTTATCAACCGGGACTAGCTACGAGCAGTACTTC.

CDR3: CASSPSRNTIYF. The CDR3 DNA reads TGTGCCAGCAGCCCCAGTCGAAACACCATATATTTT. This rearrangement joins TRBV28 to TRBJ1-3; D is unresolved. The CDR3 length is 12 residues. The ends were cut back, 6 bases at V and 5 bases at J, with 8 bases in the middle. Looked up from germline, CDR1 is MDHEN and CDR2 is SYDVKM.

This clone was detected only a few times. This chain connects TRBV30 to TRBJ2-7; maybe TRBD1 (5 bases). CDR3 length equals 14 residues. Germline values: CDR1 GTSNPN, CDR2 SVGIG (reference sequence). V was pared by 0 bases and J by 4 bases, with 13 bases between. In DNA, the CDR3 is TGTGCCTGGAGTGTACGGTCAGGGCAATACGAGCAGTACTTC. Its translation is CAWSVRSGQYEQYF.